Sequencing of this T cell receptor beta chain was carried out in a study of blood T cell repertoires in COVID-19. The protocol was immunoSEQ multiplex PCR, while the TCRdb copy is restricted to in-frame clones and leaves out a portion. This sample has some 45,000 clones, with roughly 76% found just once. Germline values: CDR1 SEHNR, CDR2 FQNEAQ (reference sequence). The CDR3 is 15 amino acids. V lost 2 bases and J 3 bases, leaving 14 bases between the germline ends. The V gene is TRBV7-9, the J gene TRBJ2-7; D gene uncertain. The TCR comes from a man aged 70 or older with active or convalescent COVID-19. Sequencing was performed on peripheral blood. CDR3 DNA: TGTGCCAGCAGCTTATTTACCGGCAGGATCTACGAGCAGTACTTC. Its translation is CASSLFTGRIYEQYF.